This T cell receptor beta chain is from a study of T cells after yellow fever vaccination. Study results and limitations: By day 5 rather than day 15, the secondary response had peaked, though it was weaker.

UMIs and a universal primer site were added when TCR cDNA was made by 5'RACE template switching. TCRdb independently ran MiXCR on the 5' RACE reads; one entry per CDR3 protein. The sample lists 200,000 to 300,000 distinct CDR3 sequences, about 3.9% seen once, with around 19% in the top ten. Many counts were recorded for this clonotype. What it recognizes is unknown. Deletions cut 0 bases from V and 4 bases from J, with 17 bases between. The germline V gene encodes CDR1 LGHNA and CDR2 YSLEER. The CDR3 loop spans 17 amino acids. Specimen: PBMCs, collected 15 days after the yellow fever booster vaccination. This sequence originates from a man younger than 35 who received the YFV17D yellow fever vaccine. V and J are TRBV4-3 and TRBJ2-3; D is perhaps TRBD1 (7 bases). The CDR3 DNA is TGCGCCAGCAGCCAAGATCTGGCCAGGGGGGTACCAGATACGCAGTATTTT. Translated, it gives CASSQDLARGVPDTQYF.